This TCR beta chain was captured by sequencing in a study of regulatory T cells in long-lasting Graves disease. This sample's time point: persistent/refractory GD, antithyroid drugs over 5 years with positive TRAb. Extracted PBMC RNA gave rise to the TCR library. Trimming at V came to 1 base and at J to 0 bases, leaving 1 base not matched to a gene. The CDR3 sequence is 15 residues long. Germline-derived CDR1 and CDR2 are SGHTA and FQGNSA. Building of the TCR beta libraries involved iRepertoire HTBI primers and Arm-PCR of CDR3 regions. TCRdb processed the multiplex PCR reads anew with MiXCR; each CDR3 protein has one entry. The repertoire has 300,000 to 350,000 distinct CDR3 sequences, about 19% of them found once; the top ten carry less than 30%.

Sequencing was performed on peripheral blood mononuclear cells (PBMCs), taken when the disease was refractory, from a patient treated with antithyroid drugs. This clonotype originated in a female donor with Graves disease. The rearrangement joins TRBV7-2 to TRBJ2-7; 9 bases align to TRBD1. For the CDR3, the DNA is TGTGCCAGCAGCTTAGGGGACAGGGCCTCCTACGAGCAGTACTTC. It encodes CASSLGDRASYEQYF. Variable domain in full (rest from reference TRBV7-2 and TRBJ2-7): GAGVSQSPSNKVTEKGKDVELRCDPISGHTALYWYRQSLGQGLEFLIYFQGNSAPDKSGLPSDRFSAERTGGSVSTLTIQRTQQEDSAVYLCASSLGDRASYEQYFGPGTRLTVT.